Sequencing of this T cell receptor beta chain was carried out in a study of blood T cell repertoires in COVID-19. V shed 7 bases and J 4 bases; nucleotides not matched to a gene: 15. CDR3 length equals 17 residues. Germline V gene data show CDR1 as MNHEY and CDR2 as SMNVEV (reference sequence). Sequencing used immunoSEQ multiplex PCR; TCRdb keeps in-frame clones, though not all of them. This sample has some 71,000 clones, with about 79% found just once. The chain employs TRBV27 and TRBJ2-1; 8 bases map to TRBD2. The source of this sequence is a woman aged 45 to 65 with acute or convalescent COVID-19. Material for sequencing was peripheral blood. The CDR3 protein is CASTGPRGGINYNEQFF. CDR3 sequence (DNA): TGTGCCAGCACCGGGCCCCGGGGGGGAATAAATTACAATGAGCAGTTCTTC.